This T cell receptor (beta chain) originates from a study of T cells in Graves' hyperthyroidism and ophthalmopathy. The CDR3 runs to 12 residues. Germline V gene lookup returns CDR1 SEHNR and CDR2 FQNEAQ (reference sequence). Trimming cost V 5 bases and J 14 bases, with 16 bases left between them. Amplification of TCR beta CDR3 regions was performed using RNA transcripts as template. HTBI primers were the set used in a first-round RT-PCR of the TCR CDR3. A single record per CDR3 protein comes from TCRdb applying MiXCR to the multiplex PCR reads. The sample holds approximately 48,000 distinct CDR3 sequences; around half are singletons and the top ten take 30% to 40%.

The source of this sequence is a woman in her 50s with Graves' hyperthyroidism. Material: peripheral blood or thyroid tissue (not recorded which). This chain uses TRBV7-9 with TRBJ1-5; D is unclear. The CDR3 spells CASSVREEYEHF. CDR3 nucleotides: TGTGCCAGCAGCGTCCGGGAGGAGTACGAGCATTTT.